A single sample gave rise to the 18 T cell receptor beta chains below, sequenced in a study of vaccination effects on CD4 cells after COVID-19. After expansion with viral peptide pools in the ViraFEST assay, antigen-specific CD4+ T cells were sequenced. With around ten days of culture completed, CD4+ T cells were isolated. Participants got two doses of BNT162b2 or mRNA-1273 vaccine. Their antigen targets remain unknown. Assay: immunoSEQ multiplex PCR; the TCRdb copy retains only in-frame clones and omits some. The sample holds 75,000 or so clones; under 80% are singletons and the top ten take more than 0.95%. Source: CD4+ T cells from PBMCs cultured with HCoV-OC43 spike peptides, taken after COVID-19 vaccination. Stated subset: HCoV-OC43 spike overlapping peptide pool stimulation. The receptors originated from a human donor who received a COVID-19 vaccine.

The gene calls are TRBV6-2 or TRBV6-3 and TRBJ2-3, with 7 bases that match TRBD1. Losses at the gene ends were 2 bases for V and 3 bases for J; bases not matched to a gene: 5. The CDR3 sequence is 15 residues long. Germline assignment: CDR1 MNHEY and CDR2 SVGEGT. The CDR3 loop reads CASSYIEQGTDTQYF. CDR3 coding DNA: TGTGCCAGCAGTTACATCGAACAGGGGACAGATACGCAGTATTTT.

This chain connects TRBV29-1 to TRBJ1-4, with a possible D match to TRBD1 (5 bases). Germline V CDR1 and CDR2: SQVTM, ANQGSEA. The CDR3 consists of 14 residues. V lost 4 bases to trimming and J lost 7 bases, with 16 bases between them. The CDR3 here is CSVVWPLRGEKLFF. The CDR3 DNA is TGCAGCGTTGTATGGCCCCTGAGGGGTGAAAAACTGTTTTTT.

The chain recombines TRBV7-9 with TRBJ2-5, with TRBD2 matching 11 bases. CDR3 length: 17 amino acids. CDR1 is SEHNR and CDR2 is FQNEAQ in the germline V gene (reference sequence). Trimming took 5 bases from V and 5 from J; bases not matched to a gene: 13. The CDR3 loop reads CASSRRLAGLPEETQYF. In DNA form, the CDR3 reads TGTGCCAGCAGCCGAAGACTAGCGGGGTTACCCGAGGAGACCCAGTACTTC. Full variable domain (missing parts from reference TRBV7-9 and TRBJ2-5): DTGVSQNPRHKITKRGQNVTFRCDPISEHNRLYWYRQTLGQGPEFLTYFQNEAQLEKSRLLSDRFSAERPKGSFSTLEIQRTEQGDSAMYLCASSRRLAGLPEETQYFGPGTRLLVL.

The gene calls are TRBV27 and TRBJ2-1; D call uncertain. The CDR3 runs to 14 residues. CDR1 and CDR2 from the germline V gene are MNHEY and SMNVEV (reference sequence). Trimming stripped 2 bases from V and 6 bases from J, with 11 bases between. The CDR3 reads CASSLSPSGNEQFF. CDR3 nucleotides: TGTGCCAGCAGTTTAAGTCCTAGTGGCAATGAGCAGTTCTTC.

This chain joins TRBV5-1 and TRBJ2-2; D gene uncertain. The CDR3 extends over 13 amino acids. The germline V gene has CDR1 SGHRS and CDR2 YFSETQ. Deletions cut 8 bases from V and 1 base from J, with 9 bases between. CDR3 in DNA: TGCGCCAGTGAACTCAGGAACACCGGGGAGCTGTTTTTT. Translation: CASELRNTGELFF.

Comment on this clone: Other nucleotide sequences from this sample produce the same CDR3. The V call is TRBV30, the J call TRBJ1-5; possibly TRBD1 for D (5 bases). This CDR3 is built from 13 residues. In germline, CDR1 is GTSNPN, CDR2 SVGIG (reference sequence). V was clipped by 0 bases and J by 2 bases, with 5 bases between them. CDR3 region: CAWSVQGNQPQHF. Here the CDR3 DNA reads TGTGCCTGGAGTGTACAGGGCAATCAGCCCCAGCATTTT. The full variable domain, rest sourced from reference TRBV30 and TRBJ1-5, is SQTIHQWPATLVQPVGSPLSLECTVEGTSNPNLYWYRQAAGRGLQLLFYSVGIGQISSEVPQNLSASRPQDRQFILSSKKLLLSDSGFYLCAWSVQGNQPQHFGDGTRLSIL.

V usage is TRBV24-1 and J usage is TRBJ2-5; D is perhaps TRBD1 (5 bases). Trimming removed 2 bases from V and 5 bases from J, with 14 bases in between. The length of the CDR3 is 15 residues. CDR1 is KGHDR, CDR2 SFDVKD, per germline. The CDR3 sequence: CATSDSQGPAETQYF. CDR3 coding DNA: TGTGCCACCAGTGATTCCCAGGGCCCCGCGGAGACCCAGTACTTC.

This clone turned up a few times. The CDR3 protein is CASSQDRTVLATIYF. The CDR3 DNA reads TGTGCCAGCAGCCAAGATAGAACAGTCCTGGCCACCATATATTTT. This sequence joins TRBV3-1 (or the pseudogene TRBV3-2) and TRBJ1-3, with D unclear. The V gene lost 0 bases and the J gene lost 9 bases, with 15 bases spanning the gap. This CDR3 spans 15 amino acids. The germline V gene encodes CDR1 LGHDT and CDR2 YNNKEL (reference sequence).

This chain links TRBV7-9 with TRBJ1-2, with TRBD1 as a possible D gene (5 bases). The CDR3 has 14 residues. V was cut by 5 bases and J by 7 bases, with 17 bases left in between. CDR1 and CDR2 from the germline V gene are SEHNR and FQNEAQ (reference sequence). CDR3 DNA sequence: TGTGCCAGCAGCCCTTTGAGGGACTGGAGTGGCTACACCTTC. This codes for CASSPLRDWSGYTF.

This rearrangement joins TRBV29-1 to TRBJ2-5; 9 positions agree with TRBD1. This CDR3 region has 12 residues. Per the germline V gene, CDR1 is SQVTM and CDR2 is ANQGSEA. J lost 5 bases, V lost 7 bases, and 5 bases had no gene match. DNA for the CDR3: TGCAGCGGCCACAGGGGGCGGGAGACCCAGTACTTC. Translating gives CSGHRGRETQYF.

V usage is TRBV12-3 or TRBV12-4 and J usage is TRBJ1-2; D not certain. The CDR3 contains 13 residues. V lost 3 bases and J lost 4, with 9 bases in between. The CDR3: CASSFSRIYGYTF. The CDR3 DNA reads TGTGCCAGCAGTTTTTCACGGATCTATGGCTACACCTTC.

The rearrangement uses TRBV7-9 and TRBJ2-3; D is possibly TRBD1 (5 bases). This CDR3 comprises 14 residues. V shed 8 bases and J shed 3 bases, with 15 bases lying between them. Germline CDR1 is SEHNR and CDR2 is FQNEAQ (reference sequence). The CDR3 loop reads CASRVSRATDTQYF. The CDR3 DNA reads as TGTGCCAGCCGCGTAAGCAGGGCGACAGATACGCAGTATTTT.

The chain links TRBV15 to TRBJ2-3; D is unclear. The CDR3 length is 12 residues. The V gene's germline CDR1 is LNHNV and CDR2 YYDKDF (reference sequence). With 3 bases removed from V and 2 bases from J, the gap between germline ends came to 3 bases. CDR3: CATSSLTDTQYF. The CDR3 DNA is TGTGCCACCAGCAGCCTCACAGATACGCAGTATTTT.

The chain employs TRBV3-1 (or the pseudogene TRBV3-2) and TRBJ2-1, with 7 bases fitting TRBD1. Germline-derived CDR1 and CDR2 are LGHDT and YNNKEL (reference sequence). CDR3 size: 12 residues. After removal of 2 bases from V and 10 bases from J, the junction contained 2 bases not matched to a gene. This CDR3 is CASSQLTGEQFF. The DNA for the CDR3 is TGTGCCAGCAGCCAACTGACAGGGGAGCAGTTCTTC.

The V call is TRBV9, the J call TRBJ1-2, with D perhaps matching TRBD1 (6 bases). V lost 0 bases, J lost 3 bases, and 12 bases lay in between. Germline V CDR1 and CDR2: SGDLS, YYNGEE. This CDR3 comprises 15 residues. Here the CDR3 reads CASSVGGGADYGYTF. In DNA, the CDR3 is TGTGCCAGCAGCGTAGGAGGGGGGGCGGACTATGGCTACACCTTC.

The chain has TRBV9 and TRBJ2-1, with TRBD1 matching over 7 bases. Per germline, CDR1 SGDLS and CDR2 YYNGEE. CDR3 length: 15 residues. V dropped 1 base and J dropped 3; count of bases not matched to a gene: 4. CDR3 sequence: CASSVSGQNYNEQFF. The DNA of the CDR3 is TGTGCCAGCAGCGTATCGGGACAGAACTACAATGAGCAGTTCTTC.

J is TRBJ2-1 and V is TRBV6-5; D is perhaps TRBD2 (6 bases). CDR1 and CDR2 (germline): MNHEY, SVGAGI. CDR3 size: 15 residues. Trimming took 4 bases from V and 6 from J, leaving 16 bases between them. CDR3 protein: CASSFWEEGRNEQFF. CDR3 DNA sequence: TGTGCCAGCAGTTTTTGGGAGGAGGGTCGCAATGAGCAGTTCTTC.

This clone was recorded only once. V usage is TRBV2 and J usage is TRBJ2-3; tentative D call: TRBD2 (5 bases). V was clipped by 2 bases and J by 5 bases, with 14 bases between them. CDR1 and CDR2 from the germline V gene are SNHLY and FYNNEI. This CDR3 is 15 amino acids long. CDR3 DNA: TGTGCCAGCAGTGAATTCGGAGGCAGAATAGATACGCAGTATTTT. It translates to CASSEFGGRIDTQYF. The complete variable domain, with remaining parts taken from reference TRBV2 and TRBJ2-3, reads EPEVTQTPSHQVTQMGQEVILRCVPISNHLYFYWYRQILGQKVEFLVSFYNNEISEKSEIFDDQFSVERPDGSNFTLKIRSTKLEDSAMYFCASSEFGGRIDTQYFGPGTRLTVL.